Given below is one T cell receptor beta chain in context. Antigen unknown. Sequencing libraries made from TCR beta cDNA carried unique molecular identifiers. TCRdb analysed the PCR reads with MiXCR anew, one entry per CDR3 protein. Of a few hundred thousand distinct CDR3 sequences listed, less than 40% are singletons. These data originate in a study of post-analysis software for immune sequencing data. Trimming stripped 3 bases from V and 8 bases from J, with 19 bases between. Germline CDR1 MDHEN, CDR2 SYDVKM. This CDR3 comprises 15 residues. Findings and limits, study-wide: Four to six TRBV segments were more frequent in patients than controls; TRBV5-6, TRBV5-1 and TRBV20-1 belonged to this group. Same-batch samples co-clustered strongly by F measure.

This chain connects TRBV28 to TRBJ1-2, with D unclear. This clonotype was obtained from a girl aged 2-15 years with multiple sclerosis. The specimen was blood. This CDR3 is CASSLKVPGRRGYTF. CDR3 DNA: TGTGCCAGCAGTTTGAAGGTTCCGGGCAGGCGAGGCTACACCTTC.